One T cell receptor (beta chain) is described in this entry. The CDR3 totals 12 residues. Between the trimmed V and J ends, which lost 2 bases and 11 bases, there was a span of 12 bases. CDR1 is MNHNY and CDR2 is SVGAGI in the germline V gene (reference sequence). This entry belongs to a study of shared clonotypes between healthy human individuals. Across the study: Used for every donor were three CD4 naive, three CD4 memory, two CD8 naive and one CD8 memory plate.

Across several immunoSEQ plates, the genomic DNA of each subset was split evenly. Clones were sequenced by immunoSEQ multiplex PCR, and TCRdb holds only the in-frame ones, with some missing. The table lists some 2,500,000 clones, 93% of them singletons. Sequenced: naive CD4+ T cells from PBMCs. Subset meaning: CD45RA+ positively selected. The TCR sequence derives from a man between 18 and 35 years old in good health. Some clones in this sample may be carry-over from other donors' samples. The chain employs TRBV6-6 and TRBJ1-1; TRBD1 is a possible D gene (5 bases). The CDR3 region has the DNA TGTGCCAGCAGTTACGAGACCTGGGGGGCTTTCTTT. Its translation: CASSYETWGAFF.